The T cell receptor beta chain under discussion was sequenced for a study of graft-versus-host responses after intestinal transplantation. TCRdb's table, derived via immunoSEQ multiplex PCR, lists solely in-frame clones and lacks some. This repertoire shows just under 65,000 clones, 90% found once; its top ten account for 1.5% to 2%. Trimming took 2 bases from V and 8 from J, leaving 18 bases between them. This CDR3 region has 15 residues. The germline V gene encodes CDR1 MNHNS and CDR2 SASEGT. Worth noting for this clone: The antigen is not known.

V and J are TRBV6-1 and TRBJ1-2; D perhaps matches TRBD1 (6 bases). This specimen consisted of unstimulated CD8+ T cells sorted from spleen or lymph node cells, obtained before transplant. The sequence derives from a human donor who was the organ donor for an intestinal transplant. The CDR3 is CASSELYAAGGGYTF. Here the CDR3 DNA reads TGTGCCAGCAGTGAACTTTACGCTGCGGGGGGCGGCTACACCTTC.